A selection of T cell receptor beta chains follows, all from one sample in a study of blood T cell repertoires in COVID-19. The table came from immunoSEQ multiplex PCR; TCRdb's copy has only in-frame clones and leaves some out. Of approximately 150,000 clones in the sample, about 83% were seen once. The sequencing sample was made of peripheral blood. These receptors came from a human donor in a cohort sampled during active COVID-19. CDR3s include the opening cysteine and the closing phenylalanine or tryptophan. The order of the fields is J gene, clone size, V gene, D gene, CDR3 DNA, CDR3 protein. A D gene is named only where the DNA matches it firmly. Where a row states a size, it is once, few, many or the class of an expanded clone; other rows omit it.

>TRBJ2-1|-|TRBV5-1|TRBD2
TGCGCCAGCAGCTTAGCGGGAGGGGGATATGGGACCTACAATGAGCAGTTCTTC
CASSLAGGGYGTYNEQFF
>TRBJ1-1|few|TRBV19|-
TGTGCCAGTAGTCCCCTCGGGGGTTGGGGGACTGAAGCTTTCTTT
CASSPLGGWGTEAFF
>TRBJ2-1|-|TRBV11-3|TRBD1
TGTGCCAGCAGCCACCGGGACAGGGGATACAATGAGCAGTTCTTC
CASSHRDRGYNEQFF
>TRBJ2-3|once|TRBV7-3|-
TGTGCCAGCAGCTTAACGTCTAGCACAGATACGCAGTATTTT
CASSLTSSTDTQYF
>TRBJ2-7|-|TRBV23-1|TRBD1
TGCGCCAGCAGTCAAAGGGGGCTCTACGAGCAGTACTTC
CASSQRGLYEQYF
>TRBJ2-4|-|TRBV11-1|TRBD2
TGTGCCAGCAGCCCACTAGCGGGAGGCCAAAACATTCAGTACTTC
CASSPLAGGQNIQYF
>TRBJ1-3|-|TRBV19|-
TGTGCCAGTACCCCCCGGGTCTCTGGAAACACCATATATTTT
CASTPRVSGNTIYF
>TRBJ2-7|few|TRBV5-4|-
TGTGCCAGCAGCTTGCAACAACCCCCATTCCACGAGCAGTACTTC
CASSLQQPPFHEQYF
>TRBJ1-4|-|TRBV9|-
TGTGCCAGCAGCGTAGGTCCCGCAACTAATGAAAAACTGTTTTTT
CASSVGPATNEKLFF
>TRBJ2-1|-|TRBV11-1|TRBD2
TGTGCCAGCAGCTCCCTTAGCGGGAAGTCCTACAATGAGCAGTTCTTC
CASSSLSGKSYNEQFF
>TRBJ2-3|once|TRBV28|TRBD2
TGTGCCAGCAGTTCGGGACTAGCGGGAGGGCCAGGTCCAGATACGCAGTATTTT
CASSSGLAGGPGPDTQYF
>TRBJ2-3|-|TRBV5-4|-
TGTGCCAGCAGCCTTTCCACAGATACGCAGTATTTT
CASSLSTDTQYF
>TRBJ2-1|few|TRBV6-2/TRBV6-3|TRBD2
TGTGCCAGCAGTTATGTGGGGCTAGCGGGAGGGCACTTCTCCTACAATGAGCAGTTCTTC
CASSYVGLAGGHFSYNEQFF
>TRBJ2-7|-|TRBV2|-
TGTGCCGGAGGAACTAGCCTTCACTACGAGCAGTACTTC
CAGGTSLHYEQYF
>TRBJ1-2|-|TRBV28|-
TGTGCCAGCAGGTCTATCTATGGCTACACCTTC
CASRSIYGYTF
>TRBJ1-2|-|TRBV10-2|TRBD1
TGCGCCAGCAGTTCCCCGGGACAGGGGCGAGGAGAGGTTGGCTACACCTTC
CASSSPGQGRGEVGYTF
>TRBJ2-7|once|TRBV4-1|TRBD1
TGCGCCAGCAGCCAAGTATATGGGACAGGGGTCGACGAGCAGTACTTC
CASSQVYGTGVDEQYF
>TRBJ2-2|few|TRBV28|TRBD2
TGTGCCAGCAGTCCCGGGACTAGCGGTTTTAACACCGGGGAGCTGTTTTTT
CASSPGTSGFNTGELFF
>TRBJ1-2|-|TRBV11-2|TRBD1
TGTGCCAGCAGCTTAGATTTATCCTCTGGGACAGGGGGCCGTGGCTATGGCTACACCTTC
CASSLDLSSGTGGRGYGYTF
>TRBJ1-1|-|TRBV6-5|-
TGTGCCAGCAGTTACTTCCCAGACAGGAACACTGAAGCTTTCTTT
CASSYFPDRNTEAFF
>TRBJ2-1|-|TRBV29-1|-
TGCAGTACGGACAGTGGCTCCTACAATGAGCAGTTCTTC
CSTDSGSYNEQFF
>TRBJ1-2|-|TRBV27|-
TGTGCCAGCAGTCCCATATACTTGACAGAGGGCTACACCTTC
CASSPIYLTEGYTF
>TRBJ2-1|once|TRBV11-2|-
TGTGCCAGCAGCTTAGATCACGGAGAGTACAATGAGCAGTTCTTC
CASSLDHGEYNEQFF
>TRBJ2-2|-|TRBV6-5|-
TGTGCCAGCAGTTACTCGCGATGGGGGGAGCTGTTTTTT
CASSYSRWGELFF
>TRBJ1-1|-|TRBV27|-
TGTGCCAGCAGTTCAGGACAGCGGAACACTGAAGCTTTCTTT
CASSSGQRNTEAFF
>TRBJ1-5|-|TRBV18|-
TGTGCCAGCTCACCGACGTGGGGCTTGGGAAATCAGCCCCAGCATTTT
CASSPTWGLGNQPQHF
>TRBJ2-2|-|TRBV27|TRBD1
TGTGCCAGCAGTTTATACGGACAGGGGTTCACCGGGGAGCTGTTTTTT
CASSLYGQGFTGELFF
>TRBJ2-3|-|TRBV7-9|-
TGTGCCAGCAGCACTTGGACTTACACAGATACGCAGTATTTT
CASSTWTYTDTQYF
>TRBJ1-2|-|TRBV29-1|-
TGCAGCGTTGCCGGCGGACTCGATGGCTACACCTTC
CSVAGGLDGYTF
>TRBJ2-1|-|TRBV11-2|-
TGTGCCAGCAGCTTAACGGGAGATCAAAACAATGAGCAGTTCTTC
CASSLTGDQNNEQFF
>TRBJ2-2|-|TRBV2|TRBD2
TGTGCCAGTCGAATAGCGGGAGGAGGGAACACCGGGGAGCTGTTTTTT
CASRIAGGGNTGELFF
>TRBJ2-5|-|TRBV7-9|TRBD2
TGTGCCAGCGCGGGGAGCGGGAGGGAATACCAAGAGACCCAGTACTTC
CASAGSGREYQETQYF
>TRBJ1-6|-|TRBV28|-
TGTGCCAGCAGTCTCGGGGGGGGCAGCCACTATAATTCACCCCTCCACTTT
CASSLGGGSHYNSPLHF
>TRBJ2-1|-|TRBV7-3|TRBD2
TGTGCCAGCAGCCCAACAATAGCGGGTGGACACAATGAGCAGTTCTTC
CASSPTIAGGHNEQFF
>TRBJ1-2|many|TRBV2|TRBD1
TGTGCCAGCAGTGGAACAGGGGGGGGAGGCTACACCTTC
CASSGTGGGGYTF
>TRBJ1-2|-|TRBV27|-
TGTGCCAGCAGTCTGGGGGGGGGCGGCTACACCTTC
CASSLGGGGYTF
>TRBJ2-1|-|TRBV11-3|TRBD1
TGTGCCAGCCATCTAGAACTTCAGGGGGCTATAAGCTCCTACAATGAGCAGTTCTTC
CASHLELQGAISSYNEQFF
>TRBJ2-1|-|TRBV4-1|-
TGCGCCAGCAGCCTGACTAGTAGAGGCCTCTACAATGAGCAGTTCTTC
CASSLTSRGLYNEQFF
>TRBJ1-4|once|TRBV10-3|-
TGTGCCATCAGTGAGCGTAATGAAAAACTGTTTTTT
CAISERNEKLFF
>TRBJ2-7|-|TRBV7-2|TRBD2
TGTGCCAGCAGCTTAGTCCCCCAACTAGCGGGAGGGCCCGACGAGCAGTACTTC
CASSLVPQLAGGPDEQYF
>TRBJ2-7|-|TRBV5-1|TRBD1
TGCGCCAGTACCGGGACAGTGAGCTACGAGCAGTACTTC
CASTGTVSYEQYF
>TRBJ1-1|-|TRBV7-2|-
TGTGCCAGCAGCGTTACATGGAACACTGAAGCTTTCTTT
CASSVTWNTEAFF
>TRBJ1-2|-|TRBV7-9|-
TGTGCCAGCAGCTTAGGAGATGGCTACACCTTC
CASSLGDGYTF
>TRBJ2-3|once|TRBV9|TRBD2
TGTGCCAGCAGCGACCGGGAGGGCCTCACAGATACGCAGTATTTT
CASSDREGLTDTQYF
>TRBJ2-7|-|TRBV11-2|TRBD1
TGTGCCAGCAGGGCAAGAGGGGGCGCGTTGGGCGAGCAGTACTTC
CASRARGGALGEQYF
>TRBJ2-1|-|TRBV18|-
TGTGCCAGCTCACCCTTGGCCCAGAATGAGCAGTTCTTC
CASSPLAQNEQFF